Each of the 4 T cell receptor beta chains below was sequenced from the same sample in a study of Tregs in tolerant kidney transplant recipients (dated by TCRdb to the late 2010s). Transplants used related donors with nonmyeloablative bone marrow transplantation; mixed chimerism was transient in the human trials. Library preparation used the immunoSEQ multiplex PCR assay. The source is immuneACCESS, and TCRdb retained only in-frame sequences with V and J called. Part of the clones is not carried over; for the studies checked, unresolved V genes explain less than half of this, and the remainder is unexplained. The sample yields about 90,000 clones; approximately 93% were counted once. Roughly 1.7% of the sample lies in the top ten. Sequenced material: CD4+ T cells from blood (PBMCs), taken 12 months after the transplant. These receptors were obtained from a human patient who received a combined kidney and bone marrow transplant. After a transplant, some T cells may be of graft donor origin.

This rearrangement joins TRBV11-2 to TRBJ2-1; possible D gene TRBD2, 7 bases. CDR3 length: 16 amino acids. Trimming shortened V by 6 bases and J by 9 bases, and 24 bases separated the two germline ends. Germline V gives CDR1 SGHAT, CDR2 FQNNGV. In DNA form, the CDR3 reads TGTGCCAGCAGTTATGGGGGGGGCGCGGGTCGGGTTGAGCAGTTCTTC. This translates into CASSYGGGAGRVEQFF.

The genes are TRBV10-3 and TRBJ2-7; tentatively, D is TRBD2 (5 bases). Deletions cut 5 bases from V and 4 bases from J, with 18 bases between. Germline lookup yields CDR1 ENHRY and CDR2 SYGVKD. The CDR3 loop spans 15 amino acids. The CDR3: CAISFRGTGHYEQYF. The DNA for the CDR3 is TGTGCCATCAGTTTTCGGGGTACGGGCCATTACGAGCAGTACTTC.

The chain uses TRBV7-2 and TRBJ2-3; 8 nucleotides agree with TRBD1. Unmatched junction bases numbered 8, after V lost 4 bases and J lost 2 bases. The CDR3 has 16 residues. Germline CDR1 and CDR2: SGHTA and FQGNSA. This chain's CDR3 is CASSYHGQGLTDTQYF. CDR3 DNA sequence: TGTGCCAGCAGCTATCACGGACAGGGCCTCACAGATACGCAGTATTTT.

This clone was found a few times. CDR3 nucleotide sequence: TGTGCCAGCAGGCTGACAGTCTACTACGAGCAGTACTTC. Its protein is CASRLTVYYEQYF. V is TRBV2 and J is TRBJ2-7, with a possible D match to TRBD1 (5 bases). The germline V gene encodes CDR1 SNHLY and CDR2 FYNNEI. The V end lost 6 bases, the J end lost 3 bases, and 12 bases lay between the germline ends. CDR3 length: 13 residues.